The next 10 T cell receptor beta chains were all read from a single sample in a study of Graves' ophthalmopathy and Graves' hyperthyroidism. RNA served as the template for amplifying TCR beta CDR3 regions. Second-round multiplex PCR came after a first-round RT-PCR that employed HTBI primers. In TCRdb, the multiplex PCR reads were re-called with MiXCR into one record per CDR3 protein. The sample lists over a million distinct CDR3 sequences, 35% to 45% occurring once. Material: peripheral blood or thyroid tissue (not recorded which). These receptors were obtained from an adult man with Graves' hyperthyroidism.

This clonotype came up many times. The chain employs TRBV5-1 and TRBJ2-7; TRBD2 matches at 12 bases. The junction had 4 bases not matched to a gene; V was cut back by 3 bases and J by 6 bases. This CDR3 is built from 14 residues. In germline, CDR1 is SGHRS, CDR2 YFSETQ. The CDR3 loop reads CASSSRLAGAEQYF. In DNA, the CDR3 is TGCGCCAGCAGCTCAAGACTAGCGGGAGCCGAGCAGTACTTC.

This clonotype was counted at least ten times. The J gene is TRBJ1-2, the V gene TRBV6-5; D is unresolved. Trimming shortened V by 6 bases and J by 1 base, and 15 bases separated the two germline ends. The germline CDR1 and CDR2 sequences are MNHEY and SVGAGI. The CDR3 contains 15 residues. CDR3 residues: CASSPEPGVNYGYTF. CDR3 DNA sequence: TGTGCCAGCAGCCCCGAACCCGGAGTTAACTATGGCTACACCTTC.

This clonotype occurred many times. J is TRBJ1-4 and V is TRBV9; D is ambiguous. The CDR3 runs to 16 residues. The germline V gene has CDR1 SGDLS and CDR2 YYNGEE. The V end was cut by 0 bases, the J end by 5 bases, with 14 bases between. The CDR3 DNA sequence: TGTGCCAGCAGCGTAGGCCTACTTCGTACCAATGAAAAACTGTTTTTT. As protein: CASSVGLLRTNEKLFF. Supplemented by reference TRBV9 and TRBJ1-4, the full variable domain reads DSGVTQTPKHLITATGQRVTLRCSPRSGDLSVYWYQQSLDQGLQFLIQYYNGEERAKGNILERFSAQQFPDLHSELNLSSLELGDSALYFCASSVGLLRTNEKLFFGSGTQLSVL.

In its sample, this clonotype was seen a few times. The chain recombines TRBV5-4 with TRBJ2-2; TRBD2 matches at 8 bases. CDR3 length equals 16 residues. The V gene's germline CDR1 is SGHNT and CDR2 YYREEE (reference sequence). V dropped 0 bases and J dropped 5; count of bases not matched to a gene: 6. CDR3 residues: CASSLAGTRRTGELFF. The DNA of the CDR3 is TGTGCCAGCAGCTTGGCGGGGACTAGGAGGACCGGGGAGCTGTTTTTT.

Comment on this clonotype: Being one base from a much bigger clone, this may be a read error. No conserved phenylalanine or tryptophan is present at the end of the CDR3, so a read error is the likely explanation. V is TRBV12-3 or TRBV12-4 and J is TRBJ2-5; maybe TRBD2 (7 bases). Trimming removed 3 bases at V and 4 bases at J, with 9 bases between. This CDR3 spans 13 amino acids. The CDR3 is CASSFRGAETQYS. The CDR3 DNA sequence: TGTGCCAGCAGTTTTCGGGGGGCAGAGACCCAGTACTCC.

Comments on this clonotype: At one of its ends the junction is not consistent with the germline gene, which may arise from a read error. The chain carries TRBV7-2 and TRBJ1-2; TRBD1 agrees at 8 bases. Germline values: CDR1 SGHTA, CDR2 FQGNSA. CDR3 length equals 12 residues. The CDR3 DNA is TGCGCCAGCAGCATTGGGACAGGAGGCTACACCTTC. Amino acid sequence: CASSIGTGGYTF.

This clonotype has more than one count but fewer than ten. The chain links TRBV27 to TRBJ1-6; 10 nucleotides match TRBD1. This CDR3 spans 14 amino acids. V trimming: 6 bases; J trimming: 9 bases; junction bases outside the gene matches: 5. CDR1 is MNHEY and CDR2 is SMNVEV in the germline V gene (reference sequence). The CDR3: CASRGTGERSPLHF. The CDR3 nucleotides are TGTGCCAGCAGGGGGACAGGGGAACGTTCACCCCTCCACTTT.

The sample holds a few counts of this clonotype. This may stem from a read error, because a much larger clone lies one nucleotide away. This CDR3 is CASRFALNTEAFF. In DNA, the CDR3 is TGTGCCAGCAGGTTCGCACTGAACACTGAAGCTTTCTTT. This chain joins TRBV12-3 or TRBV12-4 and TRBJ1-1, with D unresolved. The CDR3 loop spans 13 amino acids. V was pared by 6 bases and J by 0 bases, with 8 bases between.

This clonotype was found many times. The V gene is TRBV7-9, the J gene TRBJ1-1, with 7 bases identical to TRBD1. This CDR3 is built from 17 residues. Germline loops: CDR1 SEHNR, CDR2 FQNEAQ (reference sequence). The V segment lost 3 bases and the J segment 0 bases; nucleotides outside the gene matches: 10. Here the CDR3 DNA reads TGTGCCAGCAGCTTTTCCCGGCCAGGGGGAATGAACACTGAAGCTTTCTTT. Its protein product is CASSFSRPGGMNTEAFF.

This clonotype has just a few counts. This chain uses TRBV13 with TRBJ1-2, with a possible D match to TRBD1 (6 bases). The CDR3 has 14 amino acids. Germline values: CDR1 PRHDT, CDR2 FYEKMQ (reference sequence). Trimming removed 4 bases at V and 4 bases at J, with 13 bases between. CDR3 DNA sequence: TGTGCCAGCAGCTACGGACAGAGTATCTATGGCTACACCTTC. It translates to CASSYGQSIYGYTF.